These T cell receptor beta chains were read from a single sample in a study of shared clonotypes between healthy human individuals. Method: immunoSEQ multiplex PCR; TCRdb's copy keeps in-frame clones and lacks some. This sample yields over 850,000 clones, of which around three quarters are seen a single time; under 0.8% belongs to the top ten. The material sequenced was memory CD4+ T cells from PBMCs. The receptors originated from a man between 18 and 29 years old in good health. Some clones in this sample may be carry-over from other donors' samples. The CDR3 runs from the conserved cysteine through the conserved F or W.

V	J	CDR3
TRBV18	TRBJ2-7	CASSNSGEQYF
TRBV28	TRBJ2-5	CASSLGLAGGQETQYF
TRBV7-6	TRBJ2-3	CASSLVVARDTQYF
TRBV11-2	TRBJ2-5	CASSLGWSGSPQETQYF
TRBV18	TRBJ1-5	CASSPGQGFNQPQHF
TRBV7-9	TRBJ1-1	CASSLAQGNTEAFF
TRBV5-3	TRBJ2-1	CARSFVGFNEQFF
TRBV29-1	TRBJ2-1	CSAGLRLAGGGEQFF
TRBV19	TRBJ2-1	CASSSGRALNEQFF
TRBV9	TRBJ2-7	CASSVAADSGYEQYF
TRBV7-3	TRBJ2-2	CASSSLSGTSTGELFF
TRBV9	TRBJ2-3	CASSQAAGTDTQYF
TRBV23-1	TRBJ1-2	CASEPWGGYTF
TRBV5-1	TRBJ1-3	CASSLLGQSGNTIYF
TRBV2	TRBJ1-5	CASRAQRGQQPQHF
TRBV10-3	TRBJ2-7	CAIGTIVAGISEQYF
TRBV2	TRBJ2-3	CATTPLSGKSTDTQYF
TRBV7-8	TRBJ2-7	CASSSQGSTYEQYF
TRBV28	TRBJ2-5	CASSLPSSRETQYF
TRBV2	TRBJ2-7	CASARFYYEQYF
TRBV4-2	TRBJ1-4	CASSQDWGQNEKLFF
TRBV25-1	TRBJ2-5	CATRLMPYF
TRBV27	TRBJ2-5	CASSLFGRETQYF
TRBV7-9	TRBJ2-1	CASGKERPLNEQFF